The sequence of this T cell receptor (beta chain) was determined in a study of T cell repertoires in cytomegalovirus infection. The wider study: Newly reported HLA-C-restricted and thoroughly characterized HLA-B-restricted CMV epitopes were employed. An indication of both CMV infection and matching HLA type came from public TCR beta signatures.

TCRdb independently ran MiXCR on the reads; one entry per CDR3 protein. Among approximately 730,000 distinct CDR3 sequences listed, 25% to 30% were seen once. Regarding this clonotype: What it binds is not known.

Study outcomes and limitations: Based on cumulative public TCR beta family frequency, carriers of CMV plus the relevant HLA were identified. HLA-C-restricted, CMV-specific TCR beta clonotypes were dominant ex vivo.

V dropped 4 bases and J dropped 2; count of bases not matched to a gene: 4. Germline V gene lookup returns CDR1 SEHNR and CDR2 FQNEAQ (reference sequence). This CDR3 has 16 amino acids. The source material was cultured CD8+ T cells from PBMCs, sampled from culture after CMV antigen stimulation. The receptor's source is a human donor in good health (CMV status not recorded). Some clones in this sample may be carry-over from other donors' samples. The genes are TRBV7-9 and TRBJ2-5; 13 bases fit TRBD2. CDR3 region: CASSSRTSGSQETQYF. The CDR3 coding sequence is TGTGCCAGCAGCTCGAGGACTAGCGGGAGTCAAGAGACCCAGTACTTC.